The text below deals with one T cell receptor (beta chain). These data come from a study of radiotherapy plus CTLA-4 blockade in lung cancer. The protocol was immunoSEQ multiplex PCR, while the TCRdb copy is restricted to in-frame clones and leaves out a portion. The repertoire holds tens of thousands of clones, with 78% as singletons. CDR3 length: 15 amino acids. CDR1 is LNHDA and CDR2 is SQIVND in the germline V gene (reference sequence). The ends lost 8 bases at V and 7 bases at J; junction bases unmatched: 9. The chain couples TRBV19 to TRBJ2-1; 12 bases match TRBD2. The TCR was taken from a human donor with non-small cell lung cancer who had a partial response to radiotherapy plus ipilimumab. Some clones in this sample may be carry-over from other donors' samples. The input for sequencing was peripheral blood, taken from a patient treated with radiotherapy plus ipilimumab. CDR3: CASGHTSGGKNEQFF. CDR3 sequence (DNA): TGTGCCAGTGGTCATACTAGCGGGGGGAAAAATGAGCAGTTCTTC.